These T cell receptor beta chains were read from a single sample in a study of T cells after yellow fever vaccination. TCRdb processed the 5' RACE reads anew with MiXCR; each CDR3 protein has one entry. The top ten hold roughly 3.2% of the sample, which has about 210,000 distinct CDR3 sequences, approximately 3.3% seen once. Here the sequenced sample was CD4+ T cells sorted from PBMCs, taken 10 days after the yellow fever booster vaccination. These receptors all come from a young man who received the YFV17D yellow fever vaccine. Each CDR3 is given with its conserved first and last residue. A D gene is named only where the DNA matches it firmly. Clone size is not always given. Where it is, it says once, few, many or a class for expanded clones.

D gene	V gene	J gene	clone size	CDR3 DNA	CDR3 protein
.	TRBV19	TRBJ1-1	few	TGTGCCAGTAGTGTACAGGGCCAAAACACTGAAGCTTTCTTT	CASSVQGQNTEAFF
.	TRBV28	TRBJ1-1	.	TGTGCCAGCAGTCTAACACGGGGGGCAGGCGCGAACACTGAAGCTTTCTTT	CASSLTRGAGANTEAFF
.	TRBV6-2/TRBV6-3	TRBJ1-5	.	TGTGCCAGCAGTTACTCGAACCTAGGTCAGCCCCAGCATTTT	CASSYSNLGQPQHF
.	TRBV19	TRBJ2-5	.	TGTGCCAGTAGTACCCTAGAGAAGGAGACCCAGTACTTC	CASSTLEKETQYF
TRBD1	TRBV10-1	TRBJ2-5	.	TGCGCCAGCAGCACTGACAGGGGGAAAGAGACCCAGTACTTC	CASSTDRGKETQYF
.	TRBV11-2	TRBJ1-1	few	TGTGCCAGCAGGACCACCCTGGGGAGCGCTGAAGCTTTCTTT	CASRTTLGSAEAFF
.	TRBV5-1	TRBJ2-4	many	TGCGCCAGCAGCGAGACAACGGCCAAAAACATTCAGTACTTC	CASSETTAKNIQYF
TRBD1	TRBV7-2	TRBJ2-3	few	TGTGCCAGCAGCTTATACCAGACAGGGAGAGGAGATACGCAGTATTTT	CASSLYQTGRGDTQYF
.	TRBV6-5	TRBJ2-5	few	TGTGCCAGCAGTAGGGCCACCAATACCGGCGAGACCCAGTACTTC	CASSRATNTGETQYF
.	TRBV20-1	TRBJ1-4	many	TGCAGTGCTATGATAATCCGGCAGGGAACTAATGAAAAACTGTTTTTT	CSAMIIRQGTNEKLFF
TRBD2	TRBV20-1	TRBJ2-3	many	TGCAGTTCGGGGGGGCGAAACACAGATACGCAGTATTTT	CSSGGRNTDTQYF
.	TRBV7-2	TRBJ2-5	many	TGTGCCAGCAGTTCAACACCGGAGACCCCGGGAGAGACCCAGTACTTC	CASSSTPETPGETQYF
.	TRBV19	TRBJ2-1	few	TGTGCCAGTGGACAGCGACCGGACAATGAGCAGTTCTTC	CASGQRPDNEQFF
.	TRBV6-2/TRBV6-3	TRBJ2-5	many	TGTGCCAGCAGTTACCCCGTGGCCCAAGAGACCCAGTACTTC	CASSYPVAQETQYF
.	TRBV5-1	TRBJ2-6	many	TGCGCCAGCAGCTTGGGACCCCTCTCTGGGGCCAACGTCCTGACTTTC	CASSLGPLSGANVLTF
TRBD1	TRBV5-1	TRBJ1-2	.	TGCGCCAGCCGACAGGGGACGGATGGCTACACCTTC	CASRQGTDGYTF
TRBD1	TRBV12-3/TRBV12-4	TRBJ1-1	few	TGTGCCAGCAGTTTAACTCCGGGACAGGGGAACACTGAAGCTTTCTTT	CASSLTPGQGNTEAFF
TRBD1	TRBV15	TRBJ2-1	many	TGTGCCACCAGCTCCAAGGGGGGACAGGGCTCCTACAATGAGCAGTTCTTC	CATSSKGGQGSYNEQFF
TRBD2	TRBV7-3	TRBJ2-5	.	TGTGCCAGCAGCGCTTCGGGGGGGCTAGGGGTTGGAGAGACCCAGTACTTC	CASSASGGLGVGETQYF
TRBD1	TRBV20-1	TRBJ1-1	many	TGCAGTGCTACCCCGGGACAGGGAGGCACTGAAGCTTTCTTT	CSATPGQGGTEAFF
.	TRBV11-2	TRBJ1-2	many	TGTGCCAGCAGCTTATGGGACCTGTATGGCTACACCTTC	CASSLWDLYGYTF
.	TRBV7-2	TRBJ2-1	.	TGTGCCAGCAGCGCAGTCCAGGGTCTAAGGTTCTTC	CASSAVQGLRFF